This TCR beta chain was sequenced in a study of beta chain features in type 1 diabetes. Study-wide results and caveats: Among type 1 diabetes patients, VDJ junctions had fewer insertions and more deletions. Among patients with Type 1 diabetes, TCRB CDR3s were moderately but significantly shorter in every one of the four CD4+ subsets. TCRB repertoires of naive, central memory and Treg cells appeared more similar among patients than among healthy donors.

Expressed TCRB transcripts were sequenced because the entire RNA isolate underwent reverse transcription. Generated by immunoSEQ multiplex PCR, the TCRdb table keeps only in-frame clones and is missing some. The table includes 15,000 to 20,000 clones, around 46% detected once. This clone was seen only a few times. Its antigen is still unknown. The sequenced material came from stem cell memory CD4+ T cells from blood. The sequence was collected from a man between 18 and 29 years old in good health.

The CDR3 loop is CASSGWEDQPQHF. The CDR3 DNA follows: TGTGCCAGTAGTGGGTGGGAGGATCAGCCCCAGCATTTT. This rearrangement joins TRBV19 to TRBJ1-5, with unresolved D. CDR1 LNHDA and CDR2 SQIVND come from the germline V gene (reference sequence). Trimming stripped 5 bases from V and 5 bases from J, with 10 bases between. The CDR3 is 13 amino acids.